The 13 T cell receptor beta chains in this list originate from one sample, sequenced in a study of shared clonotypes between healthy human individuals (dated by TCRdb to 2020 to 2021). The protocol used for the library was the immunoSEQ multiplex PCR assay. In TCRdb, the immuneACCESS table is reduced to in-frame sequences with V and J assigned. These tables do not hold every clone; where another copy was compared, an unresolved V gene accounts for under half, and the others remain unexplained. The sample profile shows 760,000 or so clones; about 96% of them were found once. Together, the top ten hold about 0.25% of the sample. CD8 naive samples were obtained by positive selection for CCR7 among CD45RO-negative cells, yielding a CD45RA+CCR7+ population from which TemRA cells were excluded. Sequenced: naive CD8+ T cells sorted from blood. The sample's cell subset or site label is to be understood as: CD45RA+CCR7+. Receptor source: a man between 25 and 39 years old in good health.

This sequence joins TRBV27 and TRBJ2-1, with 8 nucleotides matching TRBD1. The CDR3 sequence is 15 residues long. Looked up from germline, CDR1 is MNHEY and CDR2 is SMNVEV (reference sequence). Unmatched junction bases numbered 0, after V lost 0 bases and J lost 2 bases. CDR3 sequence (DNA): TGTGCCAGCAGTTTATCGACAGGGGCCTACAATGAGCAGTTCTTC. Protein: CASSLSTGAYNEQFF.

This clone was seen only once. The chain links TRBV11-2 to TRBJ1-2, with 7 bases that match TRBD1. V shed 5 bases, J shed 4 bases, and the junction held 13 bases outside the gene matches. The CDR3 has 16 amino acids. Germline CDR1 SGHAT, CDR2 FQNNGV. CDR3 sequence reads: CASSGTTGVGTYGYTF. CDR3 nucleotide sequence: TGTGCCAGCAGCGGAACAACAGGGGTAGGGACCTATGGCTACACCTTC.

The chain employs TRBV2 and TRBJ2-1; no firm D call. This CDR3 has 13 amino acids. The germline V gene encodes CDR1 SNHLY and CDR2 FYNNEI. Deletions cut 2 bases from V and 8 bases from J, with 10 bases between. The CDR3 DNA follows: TGTGCCAGCAGTGAATTTCTTGGCCATGAGCAGTTCTTC. Its protein product is CASSEFLGHEQFF.

The chain has TRBV30 and TRBJ2-7; D possibly corresponds to TRBD2 (5 bases). The germline V gene has CDR1 GTSNPN and CDR2 SVGIG (reference sequence). The ends were cut back, 2 bases at V and 2 bases at J, with 19 bases in the middle. The length of the CDR3 is 16 residues. The CDR3 sequence: CAWSSLTKSYPYEQYF. Here the CDR3 DNA reads TGTGCCTGGAGTTCACTGACTAAAAGCTACCCCTACGAGCAGTACTTC.

The chain combines TRBV23-1 with TRBJ1-2, with D possibly TRBD1 on 6 matching bases. TRBV23-1 belongs to the ORF category, with a function that is uncertain. Trimming shortened V by 4 bases and J by 7 bases, and 19 bases separated the two germline ends. The CDR3 spans 15 residues. Here the CDR3 reads CASSLGHWFVCGYTF. For the CDR3, the DNA is TGCGCCAGCAGTCTGGGACACTGGTTTGTCTGTGGCTACACCTTC.

The chain has TRBV28 and TRBJ2-4, with 12 bases fitting TRBD2. J was trimmed by 4 bases and V by 6 bases; bases with no gene match: 19. The germline CDR1 and CDR2 sequences are MDHEN and SYDVKM. CDR3 size: 20 residues. CDR3 residues: CASSPPASGRAEFGKNIQYF. CDR3 sequence (DNA): TGTGCCAGCAGCCCTCCGGCTAGCGGGAGGGCCGAGTTCGGAAAAAACATTCAGTACTTC.

This rearrangement joins TRBV11-2 to TRBJ2-7, with D unresolved. Trimming stripped 2 bases from V and 4 bases from J, with 9 bases between. CDR1 and CDR2 (germline): SGHAT, FQNNGV. The CDR3 covers 13 residues. CDR3 amino acids: CASSLKFLYEQYF. CDR3 nucleotide sequence: TGTGCCAGCAGCTTAAAGTTTTTGTACGAGCAGTACTTC.

This clone was seen just once. The CDR3 loop is CASSPRPSLSSYNEQFF. The CDR3 region has the DNA TGTGCCAGTAGTCCACGACCAAGCCTGAGCTCCTACAATGAGCAGTTCTTC. V and J are TRBV19 and TRBJ2-1; D unclear. V lost 5 bases, J lost 0 bases, and 17 bases lay in between. Germline values: CDR1 LNHDA, CDR2 SQIVND (reference sequence). The CDR3 length is 17 residues.

Comments on this clone: An end of the junction differs from the germline gene, which may be a read error. The J gene is TRBJ2-1, the V gene TRBV7-7; D is unclear. This CDR3 region has 14 residues. Germline CDR1 SSHAT, CDR2 FNYEAQ (reference sequence). CDR3 residues: CASSPTNSFNEQFF. DNA for the CDR3: TGTGCTAGCAGCCCCACTAACTCATTCAATGAGCAGTTCTTC.

This chain links TRBV6-4 with TRBJ1-5; D is perhaps TRBD1 (6 bases). Trimming left V 3 bases short and J 4 bases short, with 10 bases between. The CDR3 spans 14 residues. Germline V CDR1 and CDR2: MRHNA, SNTAGT. CDR3 DNA sequence: TGTGCCAGCAGTGAACAGGGCAGGAATCAGCCCCAGCATTTT. Translated: CASSEQGRNQPQHF.

V usage is TRBV27 and J usage is TRBJ2-7; 14 bases fit TRBD2. Looked up from germline, CDR1 is MNHEY and CDR2 is SMNVEV (reference sequence). This CDR3 is built from 17 residues. The V gene end was trimmed by 5 bases and the J gene end by 6 bases; junction bases not matched to a gene: 12. The CDR3: CASSPGLAGVIPSEQYF. The CDR3 DNA sequence: TGTGCCAGCAGTCCGGGACTAGCGGGAGTAATCCCCTCCGAGCAGTACTTC.

CDR3 in amino acids: CASSLDPSGSLYLQYF. The DNA of the CDR3 is TGCGCCAGCAGCTTGGATCCCTCAGGCAGCTTGTATTTGCAGTACTTC. V is TRBV5-1 and J is TRBJ2-7; no definite D call. The CDR3 covers 16 residues. Germline CDR1 and CDR2: SGHRS and YFSETQ. The V gene lost 0 bases and the J gene lost 9 bases, with 22 bases spanning the gap.

The sample holds one count of this clone. The chain couples TRBV27 to TRBJ1-1; the D gene is possibly TRBD1 (5 bases). Per the germline V gene, CDR1 is MNHEY and CDR2 is SMNVEV (reference sequence). The CDR3 sequence is 11 residues long. V was clipped by 6 bases and J by 4 bases, with 6 bases between them. CDR3 in amino acids: CASSGGTEAFF. The CDR3 DNA reads TGTGCCAGCAGCGGGGGCACTGAAGCTTTCTTT.